This T cell receptor (beta chain) was captured in a study of shared clonotypes between healthy human individuals. The wider study: Three plates each covered CD4 naive and memory; CD8 naive two, CD8 memory one.

V dropped 2 bases and J dropped 2; count of bases not matched to a gene: 6. The CDR3 length is 16 residues. CDR1 LGHNA and CDR2 YNFKEQ come from the germline V gene. Data came from immunoSEQ multiplex PCR; TCRdb stores just in-frame clones and leaves some out. Of about 1.5 million clones in the sample, approximately 98% were seen once. The sequencing sample was made of naive CD4+ T cells sorted from blood. Noted subset: CD45RA+ positively selected. The chain recombines TRBV4-2 with TRBJ2-5, with TRBD1 identical over 9 bases. This TCR came from a man in his thirties or forties in good health. The CDR3 reads CASSQPDRGLQETQYF. Written as DNA, the CDR3 is TGTGCCAGCAGCCAACCCGACAGGGGGTTGCAAGAGACCCAGTACTTC.